Listed below are T cell receptor beta chains from one sample, sequenced in a study of radiotherapy plus CTLA-4 blockade in lung cancer. Generated by immunoSEQ multiplex PCR, the TCRdb table keeps only in-frame clones and is missing some. The table shows about 98,000 clones, with 75% to 85% occurring only once. This sample comprised peripheral blood, obtained from a patient treated with radiotherapy plus ipilimumab. The receptors here all came from a human donor with non-small cell lung cancer who had a partial response to radiotherapy plus ipilimumab. CDR3s include the opening cysteine and the closing phenylalanine or tryptophan. Each record gives: J gene, V gene, D gene, clone size, CDR3 DNA, CDR3 protein. The D gene is left open where the match is weak. Expanded clones are given a class, and other clones once, few, many or no size at all.

TRBJ1-5	TRBV2	TRBD1	NA	TGTGCCAGCAGGAAAGGGACAGGGGGGAGGGGCAATCAGCCCCAGCATTTT	CASRKGTGGRGNQPQHF
TRBJ2-3	TRBV5-1	TRBD1	NA	TGCGCCAGCAGCTCTGGACAGGGCACAGATACGCAGTATTTT	CASSSGQGTDTQYF
TRBJ2-5	TRBV5-5	NA	NA	TGTGCCAGCAGCCTAGGGCGGGGAGAGACCCAGTACTTC	CASSLGRGETQYF
TRBJ2-7	TRBV28	NA	NA	TGTGCCACCCGACGGGCCTACGAGCAGTACTTC	CATRRAYEQYF
TRBJ2-5	TRBV7-2	TRBD2	NA	TGTGCCAGCAGCTTGTGGCTAGCGGGTGAAGAGACCCAGTACTTC	CASSLWLAGEETQYF
TRBJ2-7	TRBV10-1	TRBD1	NA	TGCGCCAGCAGCGCCGGGACAGGACGGTCCTACGAGCAGTACTTC	CASSAGTGRSYEQYF
TRBJ1-5	TRBV7-2	NA	NA	TGTGCCAGCAGCTTAGTGTGGGGAGATCAGCCCCAGCATTTT	CASSLVWGDQPQHF
TRBJ2-6	TRBV7-2	TRBD2	NA	TGTGCCAGCAGCTCCGGACTAGCGGGAGCTGGGGCCAACGTCCTGACTTTC	CASSSGLAGAGANVLTF
TRBJ1-2	TRBV4-2	TRBD1	once	TGTGCCAGCAGCCAAGGGGACAGGGTGGGCTATGGCTACACCTTC	CASSQGDRVGYGYTF
TRBJ2-2	TRBV11-2	NA	NA	TGTGCCAGCCACACTCGGGGGAACACCGGGGAGCTGTTTTTT	CASHTRGNTGELFF
TRBJ2-1	TRBV25-1	TRBD2	NA	TGTGCCAGCAGTGAATCACGGTCTAGCGGGACTCTATACAATGAGCAGTTCTTC	CASSESRSSGTLYNEQFF
TRBJ1-3	TRBV5-6	TRBD1	NA	TGTGCCAGCAGCTGGATGACAGGGACTGGAAACACCATATATTTT	CASSWMTGTGNTIYF
TRBJ2-5	TRBV7-6	TRBD1	NA	TGTGCCAGCAGCCAGGGACAGGGGGCCCGGGGGCAAGAGACCCAGTACTTC	CASSQGQGARGQETQYF
TRBJ2-5	TRBV7-8	TRBD2	NA	TGTGCCAGCAGCTTAGGGGGGGGACCTAAGGAGACCCAGTACTTC	CASSLGGGPKETQYF
TRBJ1-4	TRBV5-1	TRBD1	NA	TGCGCCAGCAGCTTGGGGGCGGGACAGCCGGCAGAAAAACTGTTTTTT	CASSLGAGQPAEKLFF
TRBJ2-5	TRBV10-3	NA	once	TGTGCCATGGGGGAGGACCTCCAGGAGACCCAGTACTTC	CAMGEDLQETQYF
TRBJ2-2	TRBV27	NA	NA	TGTGCCAGCAGTTTAGCGGGTCGGAACACCGGGGAGCTGTTTTTT	CASSLAGRNTGELFF
TRBJ2-7	TRBV6-5	TRBD1	NA	TGTGCCAGCAGTTACGGAAAGAGACAGGGTCTCTACGAGCAGTACTTC	CASSYGKRQGLYEQYF
TRBJ2-1	TRBV5-1	NA	NA	TGCGCCAGCAGCGGAACCAACAGGGATGAGCAGTTCTTC	CASSGTNRDEQFF
TRBJ1-1	TRBV18	TRBD1	NA	TGTGCCAGCTCACCCAGACAGGGGGCATCTGAAGCTTTCTTT	CASSPRQGASEAFF
TRBJ2-1	TRBV9	TRBD2	NA	TGTGCCAGCAGCCTACCTTCTAGCGGGAGCCCCGAAGAGCAGTTCTTC	CASSLPSSGSPEEQFF
TRBJ1-2	TRBV5-4	NA	once	TGTGCCAGCAGCTTGGACAGTAACTATGGCTACACCTTC	CASSLDSNYGYTF
TRBJ2-2	TRBV7-9	TRBD2	NA	TGTGCCAGCAGCCCCCCGGGACTAGTTTCCGGGGAGCTGTTTTTT	CASSPPGLVSGELFF
TRBJ1-2	TRBV27	NA	NA	TGTGCCAGCAGCCTTCGAGGCGCCTATGGCTACGCCTTC	CASSLRGAYGYAF
TRBJ1-5	TRBV5-6	NA	NA	TGTGCCAGCAGCTTGGGAGGGCGGGGCAATCAGCCCCAGCATTTT	CASSLGGRGNQPQHF
TRBJ2-2	TRBV21-1	NA	NA	TGTGCCAGCAGCAACGCGGAAGGCGCCGGGGAGCTGTTTTTT	CASSNAEGAGELFF
TRBJ2-3	TRBV4-1	NA	NA	TGCGCCAGCAGCCAAACTGCTAGATACACAGATACGCAGTATTTT	CASSQTARYTDTQYF
TRBJ1-4	TRBV28	TRBD1	once	TGTGCCAGCAGCACAGGGGCTGCTAATGAAAAACTGTTTTTT	CASSTGAANEKLFF
TRBJ2-4	TRBV6-5	NA	NA	TGTGCCAGCAGTTACTCGATAGCCCTAGCCAAAAACATTCAGTACTTC	CASSYSIALAKNIQYF
TRBJ2-7	TRBV29-1	TRBD2	once	TGCAGCGGCCTCTGGGGGGGACCCCCCTACTACGAGCAGTACTTC	CSGLWGGPPYYEQYF
TRBJ1-5	TRBV28	TRBD1	NA	TGTGCCAGCAGTGAGACTACAGGGGGCAACAATCAGCCCCAGCATTTT	CASSETTGGNNQPQHF
TRBJ1-5	TRBV27	TRBD1	NA	TGTGCCAGCAGGACCGGGACAGGGGGAGGTCAGCCCCAGCATTTT	CASRTGTGGGQPQHF
TRBJ2-7	TRBV28	NA	few	TGTGCCAGCAGTTCCTCGGGGAGTAAGCAGTACTTC	CASSSSGSKQYF
TRBJ2-1	TRBV28	NA	once	TGTGCCAGCAGGGACAGCTTTTCCTACAATGAGCAGTTCTTC	CASRDSFSYNEQFF
TRBJ2-7	TRBV29-1	TRBD2	NA	TGCAGCGTTGGACTAGCGGGAGATTACGAGCAGTACTTC	CSVGLAGDYEQYF
TRBJ2-1	TRBV6-1	NA	NA	TGTGCCAGCAGTGTTACAGGCTATTATGAGCAGTTCTTC	CASSVTGYYEQFF
TRBJ2-1	TRBV30	TRBD1	NA	TGTGCCTGGAGTCACAGGGGGCTGAAGTTCTTC	CAWSHRGLKFF
TRBJ1-1	TRBV5-4	TRBD1	NA	TGTGCCAGCAGCTGGGGACAGGGGGGAATCGGTGAAGCTTTCTTT	CASSWGQGGIGEAFF
TRBJ2-1	TRBV19	TRBD2	NA	TGTGCCAGTACTTTCACTAGCGGGAGAGTTGGTGAGCAGTTCTTC	CASTFTSGRVGEQFF
TRBJ2-5	TRBV19	TRBD1	NA	TGTGCCAGTAGTCCACCCATCGGGACAGGGGGCCAAGAGACCCAGTACTTC	CASSPPIGTGGQETQYF
TRBJ2-5	TRBV5-1	NA	NA	TGCGCCAGCAGCACGGACAACCAAGAGACCCAGTACTTC	CASSTDNQETQYF